Listed here are 23 T cell receptor beta chains from one sample, sequenced in a study of blood T cell repertoires in COVID-19. Libraries were prepared by immunoSEQ multiplex PCR; TCRdb keeps only in-frame clonotypes and omits some of them. The top ten hold 0.7% of the sample, which has 450,000 to 500,000 clones, about nine tenths seen once. Sequenced input: PBMCs or T cells enriched from blood (not recorded which). The origin of the receptors is a woman in her late teens or twenties who had recovered from COVID-19.

The chain couples TRBV2 to TRBJ1-2; D gene uncertain. Germline CDR1 reads SNHLY; CDR2 reads FYNNEI. V lost 6 bases to trimming and J lost 4 bases, with 15 bases between them. The CDR3 is made up of 14 amino acids. The CDR3 sequence: CASSLTTDLYGYTF. DNA for the CDR3: TGTGCCAGCAGCCTAACCACCGATCTCTATGGCTACACCTTC.

This clone was picked up a small number of times. The chain couples TRBV19 to TRBJ1-3, with D possibly being TRBD1 (6 bases). There are 16 residues in the CDR3. V was clipped by 6 bases and J by 0 bases, with 15 bases between them. Germline V CDR1 and CDR2: LNHDA, SQIVND (reference sequence). The CDR3 is CASSLTPGDSGNTIYF. In DNA, the CDR3 is TGTGCCAGTAGCCTCACCCCAGGGGACTCTGGAAACACCATATATTTT.

The genes are TRBV30 and TRBJ1-2; 9 bases map to TRBD1. This CDR3 region has 14 residues. The ends lost 3 bases at V and 7 bases at J; junction bases unmatched: 9. Germline-derived CDR1 and CDR2 are GTSNPN and SVGIG (reference sequence). The CDR3 bases are TGTGCCTGGAGAGAACAGGGGGCGCAGGGTGGCTACACCTTC. Protein sequence: CAWREQGAQGGYTF.

A few counts support this clone. The CDR3 coding sequence is TGTGCCAGCAAGCTTTTACCGAACTATGGCTACACCTTC. Its protein is CASKLLPNYGYTF. The V gene is TRBV2, the J gene TRBJ1-2, with D unresolved. V gave up 7 bases and J gave up 2 bases, with 11 bases separating them. The V gene's germline CDR1 is SNHLY and CDR2 FYNNEI. The CDR3 is 13 amino acids. Complete variable domain (other parts from reference TRBV2 and TRBJ1-2): EPEVTQTPSHQVTQMGQEVILRCVPISNHLYFYWYRQILGQKVEFLVSFYNNEISEKSEIFDDQFSVERPDGSNFTLKIRSTKLEDSAMYFCASKLLPNYGYTFGSGTRLTVV.

This sequence joins TRBV7-6 and TRBJ2-2; 8 positions agree with TRBD2. The CDR3 totals 16 residues. Germline V gene data show CDR1 as SGHVS and CDR2 as FNYEAQ. Trimming took 1 base from V and 4 from J; bases not matched to a gene: 5. The CDR3 spells CASSLVGGAPTGELFF. CDR3 coding DNA: TGTGCCAGCAGCTTAGTCGGGGGGGCCCCCACCGGGGAGCTGTTTTTT. Full variable domain (missing parts from reference TRBV7-6 and TRBJ2-2): GAGVSQSPRYKVTKRGQDVALRCDPISGHVSLYWYRQALGQGPEFLTYFNYEAQQDKSGLPNDRFSAERPEGSISTLTIQRTEQRDSAMYRCASSLVGGAPTGELFFGEGSRLTVL.

Ten or more counts support this clone. CDR3 amino acids: CASSQDREGDTQYF. The CDR3 nucleotides are TGTGCCAGCAGCCAGGACAGGGAGGGTGATACGCAGTATTTT. J is TRBJ2-3 and V is TRBV6-5; maybe TRBD1 (8 bases). Trimming removed 6 bases from V and 6 bases from J, with 16 bases in between. The CDR3 spans 14 residues. Germline CDR1 MNHEY, CDR2 SVGAGI.

This chain uses TRBV7-3 with TRBJ1-5; 7 nucleotides agree with TRBD1. CDR3 length: 16 residues. After removal of 6 bases from V and 0 bases from J, the junction contained 8 bases not matched to a gene. Germline CDR1 is SGHTA and CDR2 is FQGTGA. CDR3 residues: CASRSTGAYSNQPQHF. The DNA for the CDR3 is TGTGCCAGCAGAAGCACAGGGGCTTATAGCAATCAGCCCCAGCATTTT.

The V and J genes are TRBV18 and TRBJ2-1, with 9 bases matching TRBD1. The CDR3 is 17 amino acids. Trimming took 2 bases from V and 0 from J; bases not matched to a gene: 5. CDR1 KGHSH and CDR2 LQKENI come from the germline V gene. CDR3 sequence reads: CASSPGQGTSSYNEQFF. The CDR3 nucleotides are TGTGCCAGCTCACCAGGACAGGGGACCAGCTCCTACAATGAGCAGTTCTTC.

This chain connects TRBV3-1 (or the pseudogene TRBV3-2) to TRBJ2-1, with TRBD2 matching 9 bases. V was clipped by 3 bases and J by 8 bases; unmatched bases: 8. CDR3 length: 15 amino acids. The germline V gene encodes CDR1 LGHDT and CDR2 YNNKEL (reference sequence). CDR3 sequence: CASSHLRGGAYEQFF. CDR3 DNA: TGTGCCAGCAGCCATCTTCGCGGGGGGGCGTATGAGCAGTTCTTC.

The J gene is TRBJ2-6, the V gene TRBV30; the match to TRBD1 covers 10 bases. With 5 bases clipped from V and 4 bases from J, the junction kept 8 bases outside the gene matches. The CDR3 spans 16 residues. Germline CDR1 reads GTSNPN; CDR2 reads SVGIG (reference sequence). CDR3 amino acids: CAWRRQGASGANVLTF. Written as DNA, the CDR3 is TGTGCCTGGCGCCGACAGGGGGCTTCCGGGGCCAACGTCCTGACTTTC.

V gene TRBV12-5 combines with J gene TRBJ2-7; TRBD1 aligns across 9 bases. Germline trimming cut 7 bases from V and 1 base from J; bases unmatched to any gene: 14. Germline CDR1 is LGHNT and CDR2 is FRNRAP. The CDR3 loop spans 17 amino acids. CDR3 sequence (DNA): TGTGCTAGTGTCCCTGGGGCCTGGGACAGGGCTTCCTACGAGCAGTACTTC. Translated: CASVPGAWDRASYEQYF.

The genes are TRBV28 and TRBJ2-1; 11 bases align to TRBD2. V trimming: 5 bases; J trimming: 4 bases; junction bases outside the gene matches: 7. Germline lookup yields CDR1 MDHEN and CDR2 SYDVKM. CDR3 length equals 16 residues. CDR3 in DNA: TGTGCCAGCAGTCCGAGGGGGACTAGCGGTTACAATGAGCAGTTCTTC. Protein: CASSPRGTSGYNEQFF.

V gene TRBV28 combines with J gene TRBJ1-1; the D is unclear. Germline V gives CDR1 MDHEN, CDR2 SYDVKM. V lost 3 bases to trimming and J lost 0 bases, with 14 bases between them. The CDR3 totals 16 residues. The CDR3 region is CASSLSGGLLNTEAFF. CDR3 DNA: TGTGCCAGCAGTTTGAGCGGCGGGCTGTTGAACACTGAAGCTTTCTTT.

The rearrangement links TRBV24-1 to TRBJ1-2; no clear D. The CDR3 extends over 16 amino acids. Trimming took off 2 bases at V and 4 bases at J, with 16 bases between the two ends. From germline, CDR1 is KGHDR and CDR2 SFDVKD. The CDR3 reads CATSDSGGSLPYGYTF. CDR3 coding DNA: TGTGCCACCAGTGATTCGGGAGGAAGTCTCCCCTATGGCTACACCTTC.

The V and J genes are TRBV18 and TRBJ2-3; D not certain. V lost 6 bases and J 4 bases, leaving 14 bases between the germline ends. This CDR3 is built from 14 residues. Germline CDR1 reads KGHSH; CDR2 reads LQKENI. The CDR3 coding sequence is TGTGCCAGCTCCCAGTTGGCTCCCCCAGATACGCAGTATTTT. It encodes CASSQLAPPDTQYF.

This chain joins TRBV29-1 and TRBJ1-1, with TRBD1 as a possible D gene (6 bases). Germline lookup yields CDR1 SQVTM and CDR2 ANQGSEA. CDR3 length: 13 amino acids. V gave up 7 bases and J gave up 4 bases, with 16 bases separating them. CDR3 DNA sequence: TGCAGCGCTCCACAGGGTAGTGGCACTGAAGCTTTCTTT. Its protein product is CSAPQGSGTEAFF.

In nucleotides, the CDR3 is TGTGCCAGCAGTTACGCCCCCCAGGGAAAACTGTTTTTT. Translated: CASSYAPQGKLFF. The chain joins TRBV6-5 to TRBJ1-4; TRBD1 is a possible D gene (5 bases). From germline, CDR1 is MNHEY and CDR2 SVGAGI. CDR3 length equals 13 residues. V shed 2 bases and J shed 10 bases, with 11 bases lying between them.

This chain joins TRBV12-5 and TRBJ1-2; D is perhaps TRBD1 (6 bases). Germline CDR1 LGHNT, CDR2 FRNRAP. The germline V and J ends were trimmed by 4 bases and 4 bases, with 13 bases remaining between them. The CDR3 contains 14 residues. CDR3 loop: CASGSGEGSYGYTF. The CDR3, as DNA: TGTGCTAGTGGTTCAGGGGAGGGAAGCTATGGCTACACCTTC.

The rearrangement links TRBV7-9 to TRBJ2-7, with TRBD1 matching 8 bases. There are 15 residues in the CDR3. V was clipped by 3 bases and J by 2 bases; unmatched bases: 6. Germline V gene lookup returns CDR1 SEHNR and CDR2 FQNEAQ (reference sequence). The CDR3 coding sequence is TGTGCCAGCAGCTTCAGTGCGGGACAGGCCTACGAGCAGTACTTC. Encoded protein: CASSFSAGQAYEQYF.

The sample holds one count of this clone. The chain employs TRBV6-5 and TRBJ2-7; D is uncertain. V was shortened by 4 bases and J by 0 bases, with 10 bases between the two germline ends. The CDR3 is 14 amino acids. Germline V gene lookup returns CDR1 MNHEY and CDR2 SVGAGI. Here the CDR3 DNA reads TGTGCCAGCAGTTCAGACACAGTCTCCTACGAGCAGTACTTC. This translates into CASSSDTVSYEQYF.

As DNA, the CDR3 is TGTGCCACCCGAGGGCTCAATACCTTTCCTGAAGCTTTCTTT. This encodes CATRGLNTFPEAFF. This chain links TRBV19 with TRBJ1-1; D unclear. The CDR3 is made up of 14 amino acids. V shed 10 bases and J shed 6 bases, with 21 bases lying between them. From germline, CDR1 is LNHDA and CDR2 SQIVND (reference sequence).

CDR3 residues: CASSPAPSQPQHF. CDR3 bases: TGTGCCAGCTCACCAGCTCCGAGCCAGCCCCAGCATTTT. The chain is built from TRBV18 and TRBJ1-5; no definite D call. Germline values: CDR1 KGHSH, CDR2 LQKENI. CDR3 length: 13 residues. The V end lost 2 bases, the J end lost 7 bases, and 9 bases lay between the germline ends.

Turning to this clone: An end of the junction differs from the germline gene, which may be a read error. The J gene is TRBJ2-7, the V gene TRBV5-5; 8 bases fit TRBD2. Germline loops: CDR1 SGHKS, CDR2 YYEKEE (reference sequence). This CDR3 spans 15 amino acids. CDR3 coding DNA: TGTGCCAGCAGCTTGGCCGGGGGCTTCACCCCGGGGGGGCACTTC. Protein sequence: CASSLAGGFTPGGHF.